These T cell receptor beta chains were read from a single sample in a study of shared clonotypes between healthy human individuals. TCRdb's copy holds only in-frame clones and misses some; the assay was immunoSEQ multiplex PCR. The sample lists roughly 2.6 million clones; around 94% were seen once. Sequencing was done on a sample of naive CD4+ T cells sorted from blood. The receptors were sampled from a man between 18 and 29 years old in good health. Both conserved end residues are part of each CDR3. A D gene is named only where the DNA matches it firmly. Clone size is given for some rows only: seen once, a few or many times, or a class if the clone is expanded.

clone_size j_call d_call cdr3_length v_call cdr3_aa cdr3_nt
- TRBJ1-5 - 11 TRBV7-8 CASSGGGPQHF TGTGCCAGCAGCGGAGGGGGGCCCCAGCATTTT
- TRBJ1-3 - 16 TRBV6-5 CASSYSGPYSGNTIYF TGTGCCAGCAGTTACTCAGGTCCGTACTCTGGAAACACCATATATTTT
- TRBJ2-7 TRBD1 14 TRBV28 CASSRTGPIYEQYF TGTGCCAGCAGTCGGACAGGGCCGATTTACGAGCAGTACTTC
- TRBJ2-7 - 13 TRBV30 CAWRASGPDEQYF TGTGCCTGGAGAGCTTCGGGACCCGACGAGCAGTACTTC
- TRBJ1-2 - 13 TRBV5-1 CASSPGVNYGYTF TGCGCCAGCAGCCCGGGTGTAAACTATGGCTACACCTTC
- TRBJ1-6 - 16 TRBV11-2 CASSLKGSSYNSPLHF TGTGCCAGCAGCTTGAAAGGGAGCTCCTATAATTCACCCCTCCACTTT
- TRBJ1-1 - 15 TRBV11-3 CASSLGGSRNTEAFF TGTGCCAGCAGCTTGGGAGGCTCTCGGAACACTGAAGCTTTCTTT
- TRBJ1-1 - 16 TRBV5-1 CASSLSFMGLNTEAFF TGCGCCAGCAGCTTATCCTTCATGGGACTGAACACTGAAGCTTTCTTT
once TRBJ2-4 - 15 TRBV6-6 CASSYSRGTKNIQYF TGTGCCAGCAGTTACTCGAGGGGTACCAAAAACATTCAGTACTTC
- TRBJ2-7 TRBD1 16 TRBV6-6 CASSYPTGTGGYEQYF TGTGCCAGCAGTTATCCAACCGGGACAGGGGGCTACGAGCAGTACTTC
- TRBJ2-2 - 16 TRBV28 CASSSPRGGNTGELFF TGTGCCAGCAGTTCCCCCCGGGGCGGGAACACCGGGGAGCTGTTTTTT
- TRBJ1-5 - 15 TRBV5-5 CASLLKGHLEQPQHF TGTGCCAGCTTACTTAAAGGGCACCTTGAACAGCCCCAGCATTTT
- TRBJ2-7 - 11 TRBV30 CAWSKSYEQYF TGTGCCTGGAGTAAGAGCTACGAGCAGTACTTC
- TRBJ2-5 - 12 TRBV7-6 CASSLSRETQYF TGTGCCAGCAGCTTAAGCAGAGAGACCCAGTACTTC
- TRBJ2-7 - 15 TRBV7-9 CASSLGEWGSGEQYF TGTGCCAGCAGCTTAGGAGAGTGGGGTTCGGGCGAGCAGTACTTC
- TRBJ2-2 - 14 TRBV11-3 CASSLHTGPGELFF TGTGCCAGCAGCTTACACACAGGGCCCGGGGAGCTGTTTTTT
- TRBJ2-2 - 14 TRBV2 CASSLIRVAGELFF TGTGCCAGCAGCCTCATTCGGGTGGCCGGGGAGCTGTTTTTT
- TRBJ2-3 - 16 TRBV4-1 CASSQVGAESTDTQYF TGCGCCAGCAGCCAAGTCGGGGCAGAAAGCACAGATACGCAGTATTTT
- TRBJ1-1 - 12 TRBV18 CASSPTRTEAFF TGTGCCAGCTCACCGACGAGGACTGAAGCTTTCTTT
- TRBJ2-7 TRBD2 15 TRBV5-1 CASSFTSGGASEQYF TGCGCCAGCAGCTTCACTAGCGGGGGGGCGTCCGAGCAGTACTTC
- TRBJ2-3 - 15 TRBV6-5 CASSASPTPTDTQYF TGTGCCAGCTCGGCTAGTCCCACCCCCACAGATACGCAGTATTTT
- TRBJ2-1 TRBD1 13 TRBV18 CASSRVGQGEQFF TGTGCCAGCTCACGCGTAGGACAGGGAGAGCAGTTCTTC
- TRBJ2-7 - 14 TRBV6-1 CASSAGVPSYEQYF TGTGCCAGCAGTGCAGGGGTACCCTCCTACGAGCAGTACTTC
- TRBJ1-5 - 15 TRBV6-1 CASSEQSGSNQPQHF TGTGCCAGCAGTGAACAATCGGGAAGCAATCAGCCCCAGCATTTT